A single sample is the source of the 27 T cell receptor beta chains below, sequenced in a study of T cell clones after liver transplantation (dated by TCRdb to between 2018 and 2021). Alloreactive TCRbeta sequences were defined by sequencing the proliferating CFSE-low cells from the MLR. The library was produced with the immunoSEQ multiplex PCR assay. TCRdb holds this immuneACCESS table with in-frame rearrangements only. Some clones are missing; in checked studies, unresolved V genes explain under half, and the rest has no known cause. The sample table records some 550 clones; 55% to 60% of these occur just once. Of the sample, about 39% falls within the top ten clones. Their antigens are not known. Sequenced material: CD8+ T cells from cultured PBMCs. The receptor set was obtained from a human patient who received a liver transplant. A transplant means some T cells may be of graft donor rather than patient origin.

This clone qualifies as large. The chain's CDR3 is CASSDSTSGSTDTQYF. The CDR3 nucleotides are TGTGCCAGCAGTGACTCGACTAGCGGTAGCACAGATACGCAGTATTTT. V usage is TRBV6-4 and J usage is TRBJ2-3; 9 bases align to TRBD2. The V and J ends lost 0 bases and 0 bases, in that order; junction bases with no gene match: 1. Germline CDR1 is MRHNA and CDR2 is SNTAGT. The CDR3 runs 16 residues.

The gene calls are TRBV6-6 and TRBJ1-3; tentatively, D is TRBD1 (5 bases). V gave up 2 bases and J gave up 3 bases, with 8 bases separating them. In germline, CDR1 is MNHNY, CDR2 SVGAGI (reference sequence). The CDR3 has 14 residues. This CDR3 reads CASSYRGYGNTIYF. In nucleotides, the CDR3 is TGTGCCAGCAGTTACAGGGGCTATGGAAACACCATATATTTT.

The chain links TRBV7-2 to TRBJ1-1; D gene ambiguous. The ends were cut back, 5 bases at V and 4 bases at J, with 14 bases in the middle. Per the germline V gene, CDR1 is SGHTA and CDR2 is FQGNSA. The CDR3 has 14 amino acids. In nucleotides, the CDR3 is TGTGCCAGCAGCCGTAAATTGGAGGGCACTGAAGCTTTCTTT. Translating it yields CASSRKLEGTEAFF.

Here the CDR3 reads CASSLKAGQGNSPLHF. The CDR3, as DNA: TGTGCCAGCAGCTTAAAGGCGGGACAGGGGAATTCACCCCTCCACTTT. The chain links TRBV7-6 to TRBJ1-6; 10 bases fit TRBD1. CDR1 SGHVS and CDR2 FNYEAQ come from the germline V gene. The trim removed 2 bases at V and 7 bases at J, leaving 5 bases unmatched. This CDR3 is 16 amino acids long.

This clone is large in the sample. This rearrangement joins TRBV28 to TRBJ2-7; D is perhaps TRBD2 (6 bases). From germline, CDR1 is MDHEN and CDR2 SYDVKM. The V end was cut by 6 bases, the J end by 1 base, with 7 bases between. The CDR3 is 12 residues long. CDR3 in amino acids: CASSGTSYEQYF. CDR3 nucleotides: TGTGCCAGCAGCGGGACTTCCTACGAGCAGTACTTC.

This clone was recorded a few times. This CDR3 is CASSLERGKTYEQYF. Written as DNA, the CDR3 is TGCGCCAGCAGCCTGGAGCGGGGGAAAACCTACGAGCAGTACTTC. The gene calls are TRBV4-1 and TRBJ2-7, with 8 positions matching TRBD2. This CDR3 region has 15 residues. Germline V CDR1 and CDR2: MGHRA, YSYEKL. V was pared by 4 bases and J by 2 bases, with 7 bases of the junction left unmatched.

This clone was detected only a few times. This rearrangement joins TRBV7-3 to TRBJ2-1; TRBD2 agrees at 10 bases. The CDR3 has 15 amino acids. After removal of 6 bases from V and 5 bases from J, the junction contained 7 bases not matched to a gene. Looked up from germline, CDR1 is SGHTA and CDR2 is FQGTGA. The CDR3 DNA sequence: TGTGCCAGCAGAGCCGAGACTAGCGGGCACAATGAGCAGTTCTTC. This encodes CASRAETSGHNEQFF.

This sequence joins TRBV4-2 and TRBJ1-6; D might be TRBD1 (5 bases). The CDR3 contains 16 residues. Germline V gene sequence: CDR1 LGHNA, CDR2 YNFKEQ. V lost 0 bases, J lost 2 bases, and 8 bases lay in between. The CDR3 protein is CASSQEDKTYNSPLHF. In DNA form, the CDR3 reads TGTGCCAGCAGCCAAGAGGACAAAACCTATAATTCACCCCTCCACTTT.

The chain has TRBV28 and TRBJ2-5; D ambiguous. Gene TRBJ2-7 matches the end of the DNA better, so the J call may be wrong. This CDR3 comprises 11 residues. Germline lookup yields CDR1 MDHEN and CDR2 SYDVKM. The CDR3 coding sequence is TGTGCCAGCAGTTTCAGCTACGAGCAGTACTTC. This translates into CASSFSYEQYF.

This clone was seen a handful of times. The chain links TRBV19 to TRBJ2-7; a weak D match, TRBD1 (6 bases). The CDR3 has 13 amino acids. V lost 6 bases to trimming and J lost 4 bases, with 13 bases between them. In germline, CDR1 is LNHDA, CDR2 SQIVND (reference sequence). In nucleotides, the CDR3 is TGTGCCAGTAGCGCAGGGGCAAGATACGAGCAGTACTTC. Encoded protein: CASSAGARYEQYF.

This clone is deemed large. The CDR3 DNA follows: TGTGCCAGCAGCCCCACACAGGGATCCTACGAGCAGTACTTC. Translating gives CASSPTQGSYEQYF. This chain links TRBV2 with TRBJ2-7; D is possibly TRBD1 (6 bases). Germline assignment: CDR1 SNHLY and CDR2 FYNNEI. CDR3 size: 14 residues. V lost 6 bases to trimming and J lost 1 base, with 13 bases between them.

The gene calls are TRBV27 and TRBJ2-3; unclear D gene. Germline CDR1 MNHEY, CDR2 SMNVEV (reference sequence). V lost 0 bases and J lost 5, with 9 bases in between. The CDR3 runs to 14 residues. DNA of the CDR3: TGTGCCAGCAGTTTATCCCCAAAGGGAGATACGCAGTATTTT. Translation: CASSLSPKGDTQYF.

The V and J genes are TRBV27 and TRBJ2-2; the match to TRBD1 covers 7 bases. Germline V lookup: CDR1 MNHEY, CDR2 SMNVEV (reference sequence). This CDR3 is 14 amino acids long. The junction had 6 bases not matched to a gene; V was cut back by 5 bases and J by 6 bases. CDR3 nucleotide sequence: TGTGCCAGCAGTCCCTTAACAGGGGCCGGGGAGCTGTTTTTT. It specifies CASSPLTGAGELFF.

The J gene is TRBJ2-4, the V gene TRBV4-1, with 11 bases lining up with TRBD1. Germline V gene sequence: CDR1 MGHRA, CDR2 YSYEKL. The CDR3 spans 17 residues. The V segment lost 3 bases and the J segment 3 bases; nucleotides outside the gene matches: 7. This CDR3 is CASSQTRTGGFKNIQYF. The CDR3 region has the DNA TGCGCCAGCAGCCAGACCCGGACAGGGGGCTTCAAAAACATTCAGTACTTC.

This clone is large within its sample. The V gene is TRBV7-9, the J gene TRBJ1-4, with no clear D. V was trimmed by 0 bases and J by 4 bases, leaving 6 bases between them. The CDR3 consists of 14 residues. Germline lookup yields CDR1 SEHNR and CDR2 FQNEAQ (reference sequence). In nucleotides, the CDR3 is TGTGCCAGCAGCTTAGCCCAGCTTAATGAAAAACTGTTTTTT. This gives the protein CASSLAQLNEKLFF. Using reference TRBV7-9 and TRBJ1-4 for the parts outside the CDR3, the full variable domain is DTGVSQNPRHKITKRGQNVTFRCDPISEHNRLYWYRQTLGQGPEFLTYFQNEAQLEKSRLLSDRFSAERPKGSFSTLEIQRTEQGDSAMYLCASSLAQLNEKLFFGSGTQLSVL.

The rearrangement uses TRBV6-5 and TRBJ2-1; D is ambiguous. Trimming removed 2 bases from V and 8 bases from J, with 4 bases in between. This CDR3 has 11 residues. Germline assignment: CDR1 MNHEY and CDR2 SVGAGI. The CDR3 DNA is TGTGCCAGCAGTTACCCGGATGAGCAGTTCTTC. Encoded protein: CASSYPDEQFF.

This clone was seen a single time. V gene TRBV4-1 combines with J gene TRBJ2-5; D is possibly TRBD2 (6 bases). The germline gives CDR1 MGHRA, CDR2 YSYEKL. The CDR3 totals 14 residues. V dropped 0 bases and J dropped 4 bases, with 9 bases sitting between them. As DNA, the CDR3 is TGCGCCAGCAGCCAAGAAAGCGGGTCAGAGACCCAGTACTTC. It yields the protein CASSQESGSETQYF.

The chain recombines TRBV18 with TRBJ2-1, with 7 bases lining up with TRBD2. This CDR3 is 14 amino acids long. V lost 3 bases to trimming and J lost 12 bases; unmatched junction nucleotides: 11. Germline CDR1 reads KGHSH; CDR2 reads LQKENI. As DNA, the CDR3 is TGTGCCAGCTCACCCGGGACTAACAATGAGCGGCAGTTCTTC. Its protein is CASSPGTNNERQFF.

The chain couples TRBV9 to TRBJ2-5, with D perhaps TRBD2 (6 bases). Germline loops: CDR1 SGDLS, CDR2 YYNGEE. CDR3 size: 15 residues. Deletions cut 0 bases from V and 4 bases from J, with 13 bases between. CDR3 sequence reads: CASSVGSGEGETQYF. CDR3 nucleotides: TGTGCCAGCAGCGTAGGATCGGGAGAGGGAGAGACCCAGTACTTC.

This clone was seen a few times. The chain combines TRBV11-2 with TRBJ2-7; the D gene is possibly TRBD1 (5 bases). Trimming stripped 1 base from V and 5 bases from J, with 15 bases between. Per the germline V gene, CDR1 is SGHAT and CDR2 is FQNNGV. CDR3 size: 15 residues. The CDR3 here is CASSLAGRVADEQYF. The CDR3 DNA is TGTGCCAGCAGCTTAGCGGGCAGGGTTGCGGACGAGCAGTACTTC.

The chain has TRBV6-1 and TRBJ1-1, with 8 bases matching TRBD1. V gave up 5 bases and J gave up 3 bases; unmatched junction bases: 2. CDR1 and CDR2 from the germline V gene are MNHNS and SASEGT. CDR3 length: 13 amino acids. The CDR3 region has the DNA TGTGCCAGCAGTTTGGGACAGGACACTGAAGCTTTCTTT. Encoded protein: CASSLGQDTEAFF.

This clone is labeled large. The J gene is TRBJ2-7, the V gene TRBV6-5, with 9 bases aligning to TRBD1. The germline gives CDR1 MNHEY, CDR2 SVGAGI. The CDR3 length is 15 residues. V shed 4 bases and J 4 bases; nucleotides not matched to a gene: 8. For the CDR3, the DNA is TGTGCCAGCAGTTTAGGGACAGGGAGGTTATACGAGCAGTACTTC. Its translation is CASSLGTGRLYEQYF.

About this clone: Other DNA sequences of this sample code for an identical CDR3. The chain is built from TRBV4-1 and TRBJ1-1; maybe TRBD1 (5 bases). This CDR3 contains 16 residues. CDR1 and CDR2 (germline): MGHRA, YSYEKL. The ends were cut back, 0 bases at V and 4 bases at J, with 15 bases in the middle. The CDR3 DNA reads TGCGCCAGCAGCCAAGATTTAGGTAGGGGTCGCACTGAAGCTTTCTTT. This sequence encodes CASSQDLGRGRTEAFF.

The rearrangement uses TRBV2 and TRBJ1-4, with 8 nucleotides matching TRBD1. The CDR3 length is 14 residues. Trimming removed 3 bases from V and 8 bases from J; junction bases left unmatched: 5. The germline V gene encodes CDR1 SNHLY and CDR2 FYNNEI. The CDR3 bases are TGTGCCAGCAGTGACGGGAACAGGGGGGAAAAACTGTTTTTT. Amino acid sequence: CASSDGNRGEKLFF.

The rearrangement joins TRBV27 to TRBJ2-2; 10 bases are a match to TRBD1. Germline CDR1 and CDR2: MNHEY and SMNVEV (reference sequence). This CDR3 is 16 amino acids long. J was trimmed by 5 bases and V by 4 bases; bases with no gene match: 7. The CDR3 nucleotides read TGTGCCAGCAGTTGGGGGGACAGGGGAAGTACCGGGGAGCTGTTTTTT. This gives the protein CASSWGDRGSTGELFF.

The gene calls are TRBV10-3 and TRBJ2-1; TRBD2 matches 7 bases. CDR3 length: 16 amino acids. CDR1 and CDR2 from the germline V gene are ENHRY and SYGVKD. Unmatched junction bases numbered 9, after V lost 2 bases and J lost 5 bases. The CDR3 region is CAISEPSGLDDNEQFF. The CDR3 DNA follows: TGTGCCATCAGTGAGCCATCCGGACTAGATGACAATGAGCAGTTCTTC.

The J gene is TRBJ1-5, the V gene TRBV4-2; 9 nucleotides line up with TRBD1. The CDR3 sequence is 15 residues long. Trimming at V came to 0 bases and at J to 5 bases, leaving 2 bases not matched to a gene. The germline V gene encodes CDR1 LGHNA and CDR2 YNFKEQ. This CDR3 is CASSQDNRGHQPQHF. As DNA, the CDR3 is TGTGCCAGCAGCCAAGATAACAGGGGGCATCAGCCCCAGCATTTT.